The present entry profiles one T cell receptor beta chain with its context. Its antigen specificity is not known. No much larger clonotype is one base removed from it; base qualities were not supplied. The entry originates in a study of OX40 agonist ivuxolimab in advanced cancers. In terms of the full investigation: Ivuxolimab was a fully human IgG2 agonistic monoclonal antibody targeting the costimulatory receptor OX40 (CD134). Intravenous ivuxolimab was administered to patients every 2 weeks at six dose levels: 0.01, 0.1, 0.3, 1.5, 3 and 10 mg/kg. Of the approximately 54 dose-escalation patients, hepatocellular carcinoma was present in around 20, melanoma in around 15, renal cell carcinoma in 9 and head and neck cancer in 9. In the dose-escalation cohort, 82.7% of patients were male, and the mean age was around 60 years with a range of roughly 23 to 90. Prior anti-PD-1, anti-PD-L1 or anti-CTLA-4 therapy was permitted, and checkpoint inhibitors had been received by roughly 40% of dose-escalation patients. Three dose-escalation patients achieved partial responses, one with hepatocellular carcinoma and two with cutaneous melanoma. The purpose of peripheral TCRbeta sequencing was to test whether ivuxolimab changed TCR sequence diversity and led to clonal T-cell expansion. The paper reports the monotherapy dose-escalation portion (N ≈ 52 patients) of the phase I ivuxolimab trial. Study-wide conclusions, independent of this receptor: Low levels of normalized T-cell clonal expansion were also seen in some patients who did not respond. After ivuxolimab, expanded clones were on average more numerous among CD8+ T cells than among CD4+ T cells. In partial responders in the 0.1-3.0 mg/kg groups, normalized peripheral clonal expansion was found to be among the lowest, especially among CD8+ T cells. At doses of 0.1 to 3.0 mg/kg, clonal expansion of both CD4+ and CD8+ T cells in blood was seen between baseline and week 6. Which antigens the clonally expanded peripheral T cells were specific for was not determined.

Genomic DNA was isolated from the sorted cells so that the TCRbeta CDR3 region could be sequenced. The immunoSEQ Assay was used to sequence the TCRbeta CDR3 regions. Entries here come from immuneACCESS through TCRdb and include only in-frame sequences with V and J called. Some clones fail to appear in such tables; in the studies checked, an unresolved V gene covers under half of the shortfall, and the cause of the remainder is unknown. This sample has 20,000 to 25,000 clones in its table, and around 83% of those were observed once. Around 15% of the sample comes from the top ten. The trial excluded patients who had a history of autoimmune disease or who were on systemic immunosuppression. Peripheral blood for TCR sequencing was collected from all dose cohorts at baseline, on cycle 4 day 1, and on cycle 7 day 1. Samples were obtained from an open-label, multicenter, first-in-human phase I dose-escalation trial of ivuxolimab. Adults with locally advanced or metastatic melanoma, renal cell carcinoma, hepatocellular carcinoma or head and neck squamous cell carcinoma were enrolled in the trial. CD4+ and CD8+ T cells were sorted separately from peripheral blood before TCR sequencing.

The V end loses 3 bases and the J end loses 5 bases, and a stretch of 20 bases separates them. The CDR3 measures 16 amino acids from cysteine to phenylalanine. Only CDR3 DNA remains: 48 bases, in frame from the first base. The germline V gene yields SGHRS for CDR1 and YFSETQ for CDR2. The chain is encoded by TRBV5-1 joined to TRBJ2-5, and TRBD1 may be the D gene, going by 6 matching bases. This sequence originates from an adult with an advanced solid tumor such as melanoma, head and neck, liver or kidney cancer. The sample here was CD4+ or CD8+ T cells sorted from blood, taken in a trial of the OX40 agonist ivuxolimab. The sequenced DNA: TGCGCCAGCAGCTCGTCCCCCATGGGGGCTGGGGAGACCCAGTACTTC. This yields the protein CASSSSPMGAGETQYF.